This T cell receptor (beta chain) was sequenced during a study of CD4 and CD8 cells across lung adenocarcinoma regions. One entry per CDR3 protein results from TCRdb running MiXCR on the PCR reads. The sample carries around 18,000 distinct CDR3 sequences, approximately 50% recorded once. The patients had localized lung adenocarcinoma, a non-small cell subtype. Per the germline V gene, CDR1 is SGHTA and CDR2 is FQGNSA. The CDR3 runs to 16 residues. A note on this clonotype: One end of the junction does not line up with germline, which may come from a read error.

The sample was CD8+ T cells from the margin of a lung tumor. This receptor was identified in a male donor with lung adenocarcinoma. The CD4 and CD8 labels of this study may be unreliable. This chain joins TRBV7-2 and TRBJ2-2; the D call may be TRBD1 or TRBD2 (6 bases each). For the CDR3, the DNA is TGTGCCAGCGGCTTAGACAGGACTATGGGCGCAGGGGAGCAGTTTTTT. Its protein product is CASGLDRTMGAGEQFF.